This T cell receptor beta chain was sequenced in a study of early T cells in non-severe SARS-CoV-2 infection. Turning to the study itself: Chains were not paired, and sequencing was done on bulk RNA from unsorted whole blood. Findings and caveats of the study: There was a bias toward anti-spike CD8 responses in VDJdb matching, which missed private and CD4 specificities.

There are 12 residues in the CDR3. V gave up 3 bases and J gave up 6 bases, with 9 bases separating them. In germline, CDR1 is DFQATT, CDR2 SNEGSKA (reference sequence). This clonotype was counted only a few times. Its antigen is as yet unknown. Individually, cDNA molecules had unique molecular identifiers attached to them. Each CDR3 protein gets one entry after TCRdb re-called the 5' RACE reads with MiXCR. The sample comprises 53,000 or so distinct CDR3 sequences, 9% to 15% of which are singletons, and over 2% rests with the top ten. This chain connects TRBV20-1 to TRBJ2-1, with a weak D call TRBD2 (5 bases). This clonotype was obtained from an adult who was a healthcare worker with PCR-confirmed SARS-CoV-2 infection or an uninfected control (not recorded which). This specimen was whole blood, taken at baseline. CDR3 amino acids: CSAREVGNEQFF. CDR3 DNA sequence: TGCAGTGCTAGGGAGGTGGGCAATGAGCAGTTCTTC.